The 25 T cell receptor beta chains below come from one sample, sequenced in a study of blood T cell repertoires in COVID-19. Sequenced by immunoSEQ multiplex PCR; TCRdb stores in-frame clones only, minus some. The table shows around 200,000 clones, with approximately 84% occurring only once. Specimen: peripheral blood. These receptors were obtained from a human donor in a cohort sampled during active COVID-19.

The chain is built from TRBV5-4 and TRBJ1-1, with 7 nucleotides matching TRBD1. Losses at the gene ends were 1 base for V and 3 bases for J; bases not matched to a gene: 6. The CDR3 has 15 residues. Germline loops: CDR1 SGHNT, CDR2 YYREEE (reference sequence). The CDR3 protein is CASSLRGLRDTEAFF. The CDR3 DNA is TGTGCCAGCAGCTTGAGGGGGCTAAGGGACACTGAAGCTTTCTTT.

The chain links TRBV5-1 to TRBJ1-3; D remains ambiguous. This CDR3 has 15 amino acids. Looked up from germline, CDR1 is SGHRS and CDR2 is YFSETQ. V lost 4 bases, J lost 1 base, and 12 bases lay in between. As DNA, the CDR3 is TGCGCCAGCAGCCGAGGACTAGGATCTGGAAACACCATATATTTT. Its translation: CASSRGLGSGNTIYF.

The V and J genes are TRBV3-1 (or the pseudogene TRBV3-2) and TRBJ1-2; D possibly corresponds to TRBD1 (6 bases). This CDR3 contains 13 residues. Trimming cost V 0 bases and J 4 bases, with 6 bases left between them. The germline gives CDR1 LGHDT, CDR2 YNNKEL (reference sequence). The CDR3 DNA reads as TGTGCCAGCAGCCAAGACAGGGGCTATGGCTACACCTTC. This translates into CASSQDRGYGYTF.

The chain joins TRBV15 to TRBJ1-2; 7 bases fit TRBD1. V lost 3 bases and J lost 4; bases outside the gene matches: 5. Germline lookup yields CDR1 LNHNV and CDR2 YYDKDF (reference sequence). The CDR3 covers 14 residues. This CDR3 is CATSSGDSRYGYTF. DNA of the CDR3: TGTGCCACCAGCAGCGGGGACAGTCGCTATGGCTACACCTTC.

The chain links TRBV5-1 to TRBJ2-1; D might be TRBD1 (5 bases). V gave up 0 bases and J gave up 5 bases, with 15 bases separating them. There are 16 residues in the CDR3. Germline CDR1 is SGHRS and CDR2 is YFSETQ. CDR3 region: CASSLGSGFTDNEQFF. The CDR3 DNA follows: TGCGCCAGCAGCTTGGGGTCAGGGTTCACGGACAATGAGCAGTTCTTC.

The chain is built from TRBV2 and TRBJ1-5; no firm D call. This CDR3 spans 13 amino acids. V shed 3 bases and J shed 1 base, with 4 bases lying between them. Germline V gene sequence: CDR1 SNHLY, CDR2 FYNNEI. CDR3 DNA sequence: TGTGCCAGCAGTGACAGGAGCAATCAGCCCCAGCATTTT. It codes for CASSDRSNQPQHF.

The genes are TRBV5-6 and TRBJ2-3; possibly TRBD2 for D (6 bases). The CDR3 is 15 amino acids. Trimming cost V 2 bases and J 2 bases, with 12 bases left between them. Germline CDR1 reads SGHDT; CDR2 reads YYEEEE. The CDR3 region has the DNA TGTGCCAGCAGCTTAAGGGGCGGGGACACAGATACGCAGTATTTT. This encodes CASSLRGGDTDTQYF.

The V and J genes are TRBV7-9 and TRBJ2-1; D is perhaps TRBD1 (6 bases). Per the germline V gene, CDR1 is SEHNR and CDR2 is FQNEAQ (reference sequence). This CDR3 comprises 12 residues. V was pared by 1 base and J by 9 bases, with 7 bases between. DNA for the CDR3: TGTGCCAGCAGCTTAGGCAGGGGTGAGCAGTTCTTC. Translating it yields CASSLGRGEQFF. The entire variable domain, with the rest obtained from reference TRBV7-9 and TRBJ2-1, is as follows: DTGVSQNPRHKITKRGQNVTFRCDPISEHNRLYWYRQTLGQGPEFLTYFQNEAQLEKSRLLSDRFSAERPKGSFSTLEIQRTEQGDSAMYLCASSLGRGEQFFGPGTRLTVL.

The chain carries TRBV5-8 and TRBJ2-7; TRBD1 agrees at 9 bases. V shed 4 bases, J shed 4 bases, and the junction held 9 bases outside the gene matches. The CDR3 runs 15 residues. Per germline, CDR1 SGHTS and CDR2 YDEGEE. CDR3 protein: CASSPDRGERYEQYF. The CDR3 nucleotides are TGTGCCAGCAGCCCGGACAGGGGAGAACGATACGAGCAGTACTTC.

The chain combines TRBV3-1 (or the pseudogene TRBV3-2) with TRBJ1-4; D gene unclear. Germline values: CDR1 LGHDT, CDR2 YNNKEL (reference sequence). The CDR3 extends over 15 amino acids. Trimming shortened V by 0 bases and J by 4 bases, and 9 bases separated the two germline ends. Here the CDR3 DNA reads TGTGCCAGCAGCCAAGATTACAGTTATAATGAAAAACTGTTTTTT. Its translation is CASSQDYSYNEKLFF.

The chain uses TRBV9 and TRBJ2-1; 14 positions match TRBD2. With 0 bases clipped from V and 0 bases from J, the junction kept 8 bases outside the gene matches. The CDR3 is 20 residues long. Germline values: CDR1 SGDLS, CDR2 YYNGEE. In DNA, the CDR3 is TGTGCCAGCAGCGTAGTCGGGGGGACTAGCGGGGGCAGCTCCTACAATGAGCAGTTCTTC. It encodes CASSVVGGTSGGSSYNEQFF.

This chain links TRBV6-2 or TRBV6-3 with TRBJ2-7; D gene ambiguous. CDR3 size: 11 residues. V lost 4 bases to trimming and J lost 2 bases, with 3 bases between them. CDR1 is MNHEY, CDR2 SVGEGT, per germline. The CDR3, as DNA: TGTGCCAGCAGTTTAACCTACGAGCAGTACTTC. Amino acid sequence: CASSLTYEQYF.

The chain carries TRBV11-2 and TRBJ2-1; D is possibly TRBD2 (6 bases). The germline V gene has CDR1 SGHAT and CDR2 FQNNGV. V lost 5 bases and J lost 1, with 18 bases in between. The CDR3 consists of 17 residues. In DNA form, the CDR3 reads TGTGCCAGCAGCGACGATACGTGGGGACTGTCCTACAATGAGCAGTTCTTC. Translation gives CASSDDTWGLSYNEQFF.

The CDR3 nucleotides are TGTGCCAGCAGTAGCCCCGGACTCGAAGCTTTCTTT. This gives the protein CASSSPGLEAFF. The chain links TRBV27 to TRBJ1-1; no reliable D call. Germline CDR1 MNHEY, CDR2 SMNVEV (reference sequence). This CDR3 is built from 12 residues. V was trimmed by 5 bases and J by 8 bases, leaving 12 bases between them.

The J gene is TRBJ2-3, the V gene TRBV18; 11 bases fit TRBD2. Germline V CDR1 and CDR2: KGHSH, LQKENI. V lost 0 bases and J lost 3; bases outside the gene matches: 5. The CDR3 loop spans 17 amino acids. The CDR3: CASSPPTSGGLTDTQYF. The CDR3 region has the DNA TGTGCCAGCTCACCACCCACTAGCGGGGGACTTACAGATACGCAGTATTTT.

The chain links TRBV5-1 to TRBJ1-1; D uncertain. This CDR3 has 17 residues. Trimming shortened V by 4 bases and J by 1 base, and 20 bases separated the two germline ends. CDR1 SGHRS and CDR2 YFSETQ come from the germline V gene. The DNA of the CDR3 is TGCGCCAGCAGCGCCGGGCCGGGAGGGTTCGGGAACACTGAAGCTTTCTTT. Its translation is CASSAGPGGFGNTEAFF.

The chain carries TRBV5-8 and TRBJ1-5; D is possibly TRBD1 (6 bases). The V end was cut by 0 bases, the J end by 2 bases, with 21 bases between. The CDR3 contains 19 residues. Per germline, CDR1 SGHTS and CDR2 YDEGEE. CDR3 residues: CASSLALQTRGLGNQPQHF. The DNA for the CDR3 is TGTGCCAGCAGCTTGGCTCTACAGACCAGGGGTTTAGGCAATCAGCCCCAGCATTTT.

This clone was counted a single time. V usage is TRBV3-1 (or the pseudogene TRBV3-2) and J usage is TRBJ2-1; a possible D gene is TRBD1 (6 bases). Germline lookup yields CDR1 LGHDT and CDR2 YNNKEL (reference sequence). The V and J ends lost 0 bases and 4 bases respectively, with 10 bases between them. There are 15 residues in the CDR3. The CDR3 here is CASSQESRGYNEQFF. In nucleotides, the CDR3 is TGTGCCAGCAGCCAAGAAAGCAGGGGATACAATGAGCAGTTCTTC.

CDR3 in amino acids: CASSPGGRTENTEAFF. The CDR3 coding sequence is TGCGCCAGCAGCCCCGGCGGGAGGACAGAGAACACTGAAGCTTTCTTT. This chain uses TRBV4-1 with TRBJ1-1; the D gene is possibly TRBD1 (6 bases). V shed 4 bases and J shed 1 base, with 16 bases lying between them. The V gene's germline CDR1 is MGHRA and CDR2 YSYEKL. This CDR3 has 16 residues.

The chain has TRBV9 and TRBJ2-1; TRBD2 matches 14 bases. The CDR3 runs 16 residues. Trimming cost V 4 bases and J 9 bases; bases outside gene matches: 9. Per germline, CDR1 SGDLS and CDR2 YYNGEE. CDR3 amino acids: CASSPRLAGGPGEQFF. The CDR3 region has the DNA TGTGCCAGCAGCCCTCGACTAGCGGGGGGGCCAGGTGAGCAGTTCTTC.

The gene calls are TRBV6-5 and TRBJ2-7; 7 bases are shared with TRBD2. This CDR3 contains 15 residues. V shed 5 bases and J 5 bases; nucleotides not matched to a gene: 12. Looked up from germline, CDR1 is MNHEY and CDR2 is SVGAGI. In nucleotides, the CDR3 is TGTGCCAGCAGTACCCCACTAGCGCAGAGGAACGAGCAGTACTTC. Protein sequence: CASSTPLAQRNEQYF.

This clone was observed once. CDR3 amino acids: CASSPILRGFNGYTF. The CDR3 region has the DNA TGTGCCAGCAGCCCTATTTTGCGGGGTTTTAATGGCTACACCTTC. This chain uses TRBV5-6 with TRBJ1-2; no clear D gene. Trimming removed 4 bases at V and 6 bases at J, with 19 bases between. The CDR3 has 15 amino acids. Germline values: CDR1 SGHDT, CDR2 YYEEEE.

This clone occurred a few times. The V and J genes are TRBV2 and TRBJ1-2; D not resolved. V lost 4 bases to trimming and J lost 5 bases, with 14 bases between them. The germline V gene has CDR1 SNHLY and CDR2 FYNNEI. This CDR3 is 14 amino acids long. DNA of the CDR3: TGTGCCAGCAGTGGGGCAATTGTTCTTTATGGCTACACCTTC. The encoded protein is CASSGAIVLYGYTF.

Only a few counts were recorded for this clone. The CDR3 loop is CASSSPGSPLHF. CDR3 in DNA: TGTGCCAGCAGCTCCCCGGGGTCACCCCTCCACTTT. The rearrangement uses TRBV7-9 and TRBJ1-6; unclear D gene. Germline assignment: CDR1 SEHNR and CDR2 FQNEAQ (reference sequence). The V and J ends lost 4 bases and 10 bases respectively, with 8 bases between them. The CDR3 is 12 residues long.

V gene TRBV9 combines with J gene TRBJ1-2; 8 bases match TRBD1. The germline gives CDR1 SGDLS, CDR2 YYNGEE. Unmatched junction bases numbered 7, after V lost 0 bases and J lost 6 bases. This CDR3 comprises 15 residues. CDR3 nucleotides: TGTGCCAGCAGCGTAGAGGGTCAGGGGGCAGATGGCTACACCTTC. Translated: CASSVEGQGADGYTF.